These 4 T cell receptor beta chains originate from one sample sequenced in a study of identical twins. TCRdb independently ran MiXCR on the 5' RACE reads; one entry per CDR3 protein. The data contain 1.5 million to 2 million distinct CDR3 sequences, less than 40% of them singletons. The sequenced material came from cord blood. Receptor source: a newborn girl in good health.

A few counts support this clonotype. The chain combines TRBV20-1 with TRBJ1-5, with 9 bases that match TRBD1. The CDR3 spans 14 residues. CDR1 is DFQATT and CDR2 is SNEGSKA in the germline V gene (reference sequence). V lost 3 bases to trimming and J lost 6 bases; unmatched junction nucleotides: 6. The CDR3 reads CSARRDRVGQPQHF. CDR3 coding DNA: TGCAGTGCTAGGCGGGACAGGGTAGGTCAGCCCCAGCATTTT.

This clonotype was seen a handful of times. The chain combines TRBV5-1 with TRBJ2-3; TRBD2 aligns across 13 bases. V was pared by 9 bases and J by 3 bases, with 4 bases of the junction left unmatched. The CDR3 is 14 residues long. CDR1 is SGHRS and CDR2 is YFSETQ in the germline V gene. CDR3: CATGLAGATDTQYF. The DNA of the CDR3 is TGCGCCACCGGACTAGCGGGGGCTACAGATACGCAGTATTTT.

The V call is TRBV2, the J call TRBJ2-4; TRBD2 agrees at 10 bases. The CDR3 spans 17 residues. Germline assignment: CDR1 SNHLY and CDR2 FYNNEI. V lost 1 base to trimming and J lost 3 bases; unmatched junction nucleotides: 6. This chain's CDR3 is CASSEGWTSGLKNIQYF. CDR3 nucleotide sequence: TGTGCCAGCAGTGAAGGGTGGACTAGCGGACTCAAAAACATTCAGTACTTC.

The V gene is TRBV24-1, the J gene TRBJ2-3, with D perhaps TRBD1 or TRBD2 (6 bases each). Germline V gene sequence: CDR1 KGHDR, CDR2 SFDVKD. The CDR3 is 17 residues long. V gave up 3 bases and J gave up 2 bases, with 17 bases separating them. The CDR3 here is CATSDRGRGTSTDTQYF. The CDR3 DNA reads TGTGCCACCAGTGATCGGGGGCGGGGAACATCCACAGATACGCAGTATTTT.